The TCR beta chain described here comes from a study of CD8+ T cells in alopecia areata. Overall study results and limits: Clonality was higher in lesional than normal scalp, especially in alopecia totalis/universalis.

This CDR3 contains 17 residues. Germline V CDR1 and CDR2: FNHDT, SITEND (reference sequence). V lost 5 bases to trimming and J lost 0 bases; unmatched junction nucleotides: 9. The authors extracted RNA and reverse transcribed it into cDNA as the sequencing template. Some clones are missing from TCRdb's copy, which holds only in-frame ones; the method was immunoSEQ multiplex PCR. The profile covers some 110,000 clones, none occurring a single time. This clone was observed a handful of times. Its target is unknown. Genes here carry mouse names. The CDR3 end falls 4 residues outside the read, so it is completed with the germline J gene.

The genes are TRBV19 and TRBJ2-2; 8 nucleotides line up with TRBD2. Sequencing used lesional skin. The source is a C3H/HeJ mouse with alopecia areata. Strain haplotype (MHC): H2-k. The CDR3 DNA, read in part, is TGTGCCAGCAGCCTCTCCTGGGGGGCGTCAAACACCGGG. As protein: CASSLSWGASNTG. In full, the CDR3 reads CASSLSWGASNTGQLYF.